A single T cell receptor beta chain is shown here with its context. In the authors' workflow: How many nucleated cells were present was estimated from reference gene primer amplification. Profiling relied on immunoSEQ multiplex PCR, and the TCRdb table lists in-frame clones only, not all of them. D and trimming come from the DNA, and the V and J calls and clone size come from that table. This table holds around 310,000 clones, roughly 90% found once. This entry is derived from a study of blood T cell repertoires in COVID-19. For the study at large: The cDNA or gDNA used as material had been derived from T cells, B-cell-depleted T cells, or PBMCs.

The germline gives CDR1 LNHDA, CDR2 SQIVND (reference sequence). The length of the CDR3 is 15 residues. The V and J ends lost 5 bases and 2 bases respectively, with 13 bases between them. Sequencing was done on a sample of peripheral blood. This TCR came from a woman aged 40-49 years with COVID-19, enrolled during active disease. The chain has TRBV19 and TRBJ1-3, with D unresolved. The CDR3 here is CASSGYYVTGNTIYF. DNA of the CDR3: TGTGCCAGTAGTGGGTACTACGTAACTGGAAACACCATATATTTT.